This is a list of T cell receptor beta chains from one sample in a study of identifying expanded T cells in peripheral blood. Libraries were prepared by immunoSEQ multiplex PCR; TCRdb keeps only in-frame clonotypes and omits some of them. The sample lists around 100,000 clones; around 89% were seen once. Sequencing input: blood. The receptors derive from a person between 18 and 75 years old in good health. CDR3s include the opening cysteine and the closing phenylalanine or tryptophan. The D gene is left open where the match is weak. The size entry is marked missing in some rows and otherwise reads once, few, many or a size class.

clone_size	d_call	j_call	v_call	cdr3_nt	cdr3_aa
-	-	TRBJ1-6	TRBV5-1	TGCGCCAGCAGCTTGGTCCCAGGGTCGAATTCACCCCTCCACTTT	CASSLVPGSNSPLHF
-	TRBD1	TRBJ1-3	TRBV6-5	TGTGCCAGCACCCTAGGAGGGGGCGTGGACACCATATATTTT	CASTLGGGVDTIYF
-	TRBD2	TRBJ2-7	TRBV15	TGTGCCACCAGCAGAGTGGGACTAGCGGGGAGCTACGAGCAGTACTTC	CATSRVGLAGSYEQYF
-	TRBD1	TRBJ1-5	TRBV18	TGTGCCAGCTCAGGGGACAGTATCCAGCCCCAGCATTTT	CASSGDSIQPQHF
-	TRBD2	TRBJ2-1	TRBV27	TGTGCCAGCAGTTTGATTCGACTAGCGGGGGGCGGCAGGCAGTTCTTC	CASSLIRLAGGGRQFF
-	-	TRBJ1-5	TRBV27	TGTGCCAGCAGGGGATTTCGGGACAATCAGCCCCAGCATTTT	CASRGFRDNQPQHF
-	-	TRBJ2-5	TRBV7-2	TGTGCCAGCAGCTCCCCAGGAGTAGTCTCCCGGGAGACCCAGTACTTC	CASSSPGVVSRETQYF
-	-	TRBJ2-5	TRBV7-2	TGTGCCAGCAGCTATCAGCGTGGGGACCAAGAGACCCAGTACTTC	CASSYQRGDQETQYF
few	TRBD1	TRBJ2-3	TRBV30	TGTGCCTGGACGGGACAGGGACTCTTAGATACGCAGTATTTT	CAWTGQGLLDTQYF
-	-	TRBJ1-5	TRBV6-5	TGTGCCAGCGGAGCCCCCGGCTATAGCAATCAGCCCCAGCATTTT	CASGAPGYSNQPQHF
-	-	TRBJ2-2	TRBV13	TGTGCCAGCAGCTTCTTCTCCGGGATCGGCACCGGGGAGCTGTTTTTT	CASSFFSGIGTGELFF
-	-	TRBJ1-2	TRBV4-3	TGCGCCAGCAGCCGGGAGAGTCGGCCGGGATATGGCTACACCTTC	CASSRESRPGYGYTF
-	TRBD1	TRBJ1-1	TRBV5-4	TGTGCCAGCAGCTACCTGACAGGGACACACACTGAAGCTTTCTTT	CASSYLTGTHTEAFF
-	-	TRBJ2-5	TRBV4-2	TGTGCCAGCAGCCAAGTCGGGGCCCGAGAGACCCAGTACTTC	CASSQVGARETQYF
-	TRBD2	TRBJ2-2	TRBV7-8	TGTGCCAGCAGCTTAGTCCCAGGGAGGGACACCGGGGAGCTGTTTTTT	CASSLVPGRDTGELFF
-	-	TRBJ2-7	TRBV28	TGTGCCAGCAATCAACTAGGGCAGAGATACTCCTACGAGCAGTACTTC	CASNQLGQRYSYEQYF
-	-	TRBJ2-5	TRBV11-2	TGTGCCAGCAGCTATAAAGAGACCCAGTACTTC	CASSYKETQYF
-	TRBD1	TRBJ1-6	TRBV6-1	TGTGCCAGCAGTTCGGGACAGGGAAATTCACCCCTCCACTTT	CASSSGQGNSPLHF
-	-	TRBJ1-2	TRBV6-6	TGTGCCAGCAGTTCTTATGGCTACACCTTC	CASSSYGYTF
once	-	TRBJ1-1	TRBV15	TGTGCCACCAGCAGAGAGGACACCGGAGGTGAAGCTTTCTTT	CATSREDTGGEAFF
-	-	TRBJ1-2	TRBV2	TGTGCCAGCAGTGAATGGACGATGGGAGGGGGCTATGGCTACACCTTC	CASSEWTMGGGYGYTF
-	TRBD1	TRBJ1-1	TRBV5-1	TGCGCCAGCAGCTTACAGGGGACGGACACTGAAGCTTTCTTT	CASSLQGTDTEAFF
-	-	TRBJ1-5	TRBV5-1	TGCGCCAGCAGCTTGGACGCTTCTCGTTTTCAGCCCCAGCATTTT	CASSLDASRFQPQHF
-	-	TRBJ2-3	TRBV7-2	TGTGCCAGCAGCTTAGCGCAGGCCACAGATACGCAGTATTTT	CASSLAQATDTQYF
-	-	TRBJ1-1	TRBV5-1	TGCGCCAGCAGCATGGACGGAATGAACACTGAAGCTTTCTTT	CASSMDGMNTEAFF
-	-	TRBJ1-4	TRBV4-3	TGCGCCAGCAGCCAAGATAGGGCCGGGACACGAGATGAAAAACTGTTTTTT	CASSQDRAGTRDEKLFF
-	-	TRBJ2-7	TRBV2	TGTGCCAGCAGTGAAGGGTGGGCCTCCTACGAGCAGTACTTC	CASSEGWASYEQYF
-	TRBD2	TRBJ2-5	TRBV28	TGTGCCAGCAGTTTAGGTTATAGCGGGGTGGAGACCCAGTACTTC	CASSLGYSGVETQYF